This is a list of T cell receptor beta chains from one sample in a study of T cell responses to AZD1222 COVID-19 vaccine. The method was immunoSEQ multiplex PCR; TCRdb's version includes in-frame clones alone and lacks a portion of them. The table records under 200,000 clones, more than 80% of them present only once. The source material was peripheral blood, sampled 28 days after the second dose of the MenACWY control vaccine. These TCRs come from an adult who received the MenACWY meningococcal vaccine as a control. The CDR3 runs from the conserved cysteine through the conserved F or W. The D gene is left open where the match is weak. Only part of the rows carry a size: once, few, many, or a class if the clone is expanded.

v_gene: TRBV7-7; j_gene: TRBJ2-2; abundance: NA; d_gene: TRBD2; CDR3aa: CASSPLAGAGELFF; CDR3nt: TGTGCCAGCAGCCCTCTAGCGGGAGCCGGGGAGCTGTTTTTT
v_gene: TRBV11-3; j_gene: TRBJ2-7; abundance: NA; d_gene: NA; CDR3aa: CASSFGNYEQYF; CDR3nt: TGTGCCAGCAGCTTCGGGAACTACGAGCAGTACTTC
v_gene: TRBV19; j_gene: TRBJ1-4; abundance: NA; d_gene: NA; CDR3aa: CASSIRFEKLFF; CDR3nt: TGTGCCAGTAGTATAAGATTCGAAAAACTGTTTTTT
v_gene: TRBV27; j_gene: TRBJ2-1; abundance: NA; d_gene: NA; CDR3aa: CASSYRTDYNNEQFF; CDR3nt: TGTGCCAGCAGTTACCGGACAGACTACAACAATGAGCAGTTCTTC
v_gene: TRBV29-1; j_gene: TRBJ1-1; abundance: NA; d_gene: NA; CDR3aa: CSVEDHRTSVEAFF; CDR3nt: TGCAGCGTTGAAGATCACAGAACGAGTGTTGAAGCTTTCTTT
v_gene: TRBV18; j_gene: TRBJ1-1; abundance: NA; d_gene: TRBD1; CDR3aa: CASSPGTGSTEAFF; CDR3nt: TGTGCCAGCTCACCCGGGACAGGGAGCACTGAAGCTTTCTTT
v_gene: TRBV15; j_gene: TRBJ1-4; abundance: NA; d_gene: NA; CDR3aa: CATSLRAPEKLFF; CDR3nt: TGTGCCACCAGCTTGCGGGCCCCTGAAAAACTGTTTTTT
v_gene: TRBV28; j_gene: TRBJ1-5; abundance: once; d_gene: TRBD1; CDR3aa: CASSLKRGGSNQPQHF; CDR3nt: TGTGCCAGCAGTTTAAAAAGAGGGGGCTCCAATCAGCCCCAGCATTTT
v_gene: TRBV10-2; j_gene: TRBJ1-2; abundance: NA; d_gene: NA; CDR3aa: CASSGWGQGGYTF; CDR3nt: TGCGCCAGCAGTGGGTGGGGGCAGGGTGGCTACACCTTC
v_gene: TRBV24-1; j_gene: TRBJ1-4; abundance: NA; d_gene: NA; CDR3aa: CATSEPGTPGREKLFF; CDR3nt: TGTGCCACCAGTGAACCTGGGACGCCTGGGAGGGAAAAACTGTTTTTT
v_gene: TRBV6-2/TRBV6-3; j_gene: TRBJ2-5; abundance: NA; d_gene: TRBD1; CDR3aa: CASSYGTGGETQYF; CDR3nt: TGTGCCAGCAGTTATGGGACAGGGGGGGAGACCCAGTACTTC
v_gene: TRBV7-9; j_gene: TRBJ1-4; abundance: NA; d_gene: NA; CDR3aa: CASSSPPGHEKLFF; CDR3nt: TGTGCCAGCAGCAGTCCCCCGGGACATGAAAAACTGTTTTTT
v_gene: TRBV4-3; j_gene: TRBJ2-3; abundance: NA; d_gene: TRBD2; CDR3aa: CASSQDPAGVAYF; CDR3nt: TGCGCCAGCAGCCAAGATCCGGCGGGAGTGGCGTATTTT
v_gene: TRBV7-8; j_gene: TRBJ2-7; abundance: NA; d_gene: TRBD1; CDR3aa: CASSVGGGSVAYEQYF; CDR3nt: TGTGCCAGCAGCGTAGGGGGCGGGTCTGTGGCCTACGAGCAGTACTTC
v_gene: TRBV6-5; j_gene: TRBJ1-6; abundance: NA; d_gene: NA; CDR3aa: CASSYLRGSPLHF; CDR3nt: TGTGCCAGCAGTTACCTAAGGGGTTCACCCCTCCACTTT
v_gene: TRBV28; j_gene: TRBJ1-5; abundance: NA; d_gene: TRBD1; CDR3aa: CASSFLQGAPGFPSQPQHF; CDR3nt: TGTGCCAGCAGTTTTCTACAGGGGGCGCCGGGGTTCCCAAGTCAGCCCCAGCATTTT
v_gene: TRBV5-8; j_gene: TRBJ1-5; abundance: few; d_gene: TRBD1; CDR3aa: CASSPRTGGDQPQHF; CDR3nt: TGTGCCAGCAGCCCAAGGACAGGGGGCGACCAGCCCCAGCATTTT
v_gene: TRBV6-6; j_gene: TRBJ2-7; abundance: NA; d_gene: NA; CDR3aa: CASSYSASSYEQYF; CDR3nt: TGTGCCAGCAGTTACTCAGCGAGCAGCTACGAGCAGTACTTC
v_gene: TRBV11-3; j_gene: TRBJ2-2; abundance: NA; d_gene: NA; CDR3aa: CASSLLASTGELFF; CDR3nt: TGTGCCAGCAGCCTTCTAGCTTCCACCGGGGAGCTGTTTTTT
v_gene: TRBV7-2; j_gene: TRBJ2-1; abundance: once; d_gene: TRBD1; CDR3aa: CASSLPGQFYNEQFF; CDR3nt: TGTGCCAGCAGCTTACCGGGACAGTTTTACAATGAGCAGTTCTTC
v_gene: TRBV2; j_gene: TRBJ1-2; abundance: NA; d_gene: NA; CDR3aa: CASSYAQERYGYTF; CDR3nt: TGTGCCAGCAGTTATGCCCAGGAGAGGTATGGCTACACCTTC
v_gene: TRBV18; j_gene: TRBJ1-1; abundance: NA; d_gene: NA; CDR3aa: CASSPRAGVNTEAFF; CDR3nt: TGTGCCAGCTCACCAAGGGCAGGGGTGAACACTGAAGCTTTCTTT
v_gene: TRBV19; j_gene: TRBJ1-6; abundance: NA; d_gene: TRBD1; CDR3aa: CASQQKTGVSPLHF; CDR3nt: TGTGCCAGTCAGCAAAAGACAGGGGTCTCACCCCTCCACTTT
v_gene: TRBV5-6; j_gene: TRBJ1-1; abundance: NA; d_gene: NA; CDR3aa: CASSLGSAGYTEAFF; CDR3nt: TGTGCCAGCAGCTTGGGGTCGGCGGGATACACTGAAGCTTTCTTT
v_gene: TRBV7-2; j_gene: TRBJ2-7; abundance: NA; d_gene: TRBD1; CDR3aa: CASSYPGGQGGEQYF; CDR3nt: TGTGCCAGCAGCTACCCCGGGGGACAGGGCGGCGAGCAGTACTTC
v_gene: TRBV2; j_gene: TRBJ1-5; abundance: once; d_gene: NA; CDR3aa: CASSEWDTLWSNQPQHF; CDR3nt: TGTGCCAGCAGTGAATGGGATACACTCTGGAGCAATCAGCCCCAGCATTTT
v_gene: TRBV7-2; j_gene: TRBJ1-1; abundance: NA; d_gene: NA; CDR3aa: CASSLAFGPREAFF; CDR3nt: TGTGCCAGCAGCTTAGCTTTTGGACCGCGTGAAGCTTTCTTT
v_gene: TRBV28; j_gene: TRBJ2-3; abundance: NA; d_gene: TRBD2; CDR3aa: CASSLLRGSRSDTQYF; CDR3nt: TGTGCCAGCAGTTTATTGCGCGGGAGTCGCTCAGATACGCAGTATTTT
v_gene: TRBV11-3; j_gene: TRBJ2-1; abundance: NA; d_gene: TRBD2; CDR3aa: CASSSGLAGERGFF; CDR3nt: TGTGCCAGCAGCTCGGGACTAGCGGGGGAAAGGGGGTTCTTC
v_gene: TRBV7-9; j_gene: TRBJ2-2; abundance: NA; d_gene: NA; CDR3aa: CATGLERANTGELFF; CDR3nt: TGTGCCACCGGTTTGGAGCGAGCGAACACCGGGGAGCTGTTTTTT
v_gene: TRBV3-1/TRBV3-2; j_gene: TRBJ1-2; abundance: NA; d_gene: NA; CDR3aa: CASSLERRTGGYTF; CDR3nt: TGTGCCAGCAGCCTCGAACGTAGAACAGGGGGCTACACCTTC
v_gene: TRBV24-1; j_gene: TRBJ1-5; abundance: few; d_gene: NA; CDR3aa: CATSVGLRQPQHF; CDR3nt: TGTGCCACCAGTGTGGGGCTACGGCAGCCCCAGCATTTT
v_gene: TRBV11-3; j_gene: TRBJ2-2; abundance: NA; d_gene: NA; CDR3aa: CASSLGPSDGELFF; CDR3nt: TGTGCCAGCAGCTTAGGGCCCTCCGATGGGGAGCTGTTTTTT